This entry lists 26 T cell receptor beta chains sequenced from one sample in a study of cytomegalovirus exposure and HLA in healthy donors. Researchers ran the PCR with 60 Vbeta and 13 Jbeta primers. Profiling relied on immunoSEQ multiplex PCR, and the TCRdb table lists in-frame clones only, not all of them. The data contain around 90,000 clones, around 78% of them seen just once; the ten biggest clones take up roughly 0.63%. The sample was PBMCs. All receptors derive from a man in his thirties or forties in good health and CMV-seronegative.

The rearrangement uses TRBV6-5 and TRBJ2-3, with TRBD2 identical over 7 bases. This CDR3 contains 16 residues. Germline CDR1 is MNHEY and CDR2 is SVGAGI. Germline trimming cut 0 bases from V and 1 base from J; bases unmatched to any gene: 4. The CDR3 bases are TGTGCCAGCAGTTACTCGAGCGCGGGAGGCACAGATACGCAGTATTTT. This codes for CASSYSSAGGTDTQYF.

V usage is TRBV6-5 and J usage is TRBJ2-7, with 8 bases lining up with TRBD2. V shed 0 bases, J shed 3 bases, and the junction held 7 bases outside the gene matches. The CDR3 runs 16 residues. Germline-derived CDR1 and CDR2 are MNHEY and SVGAGI. CDR3 coding DNA: TGTGCCAGCAGTTACTCTAGGACTAGCAGGTACTACGAGCAGTACGTC. It specifies CASSYSRTSRYYEQYV.

CDR3 sequence: CASSQGDTNTGELFF. CDR3 DNA: TGCGCCAGCAGCCAAGGGGACACCAACACCGGGGAGCTGTTTTTT. The chain carries TRBV4-3 and TRBJ2-2; the D gene is possibly TRBD1 (6 bases). This CDR3 has 15 residues. The ends were cut back, 1 base at V and 2 bases at J, with 8 bases in the middle. Looked up from germline, CDR1 is LGHNA and CDR2 is YSLEER.

This chain links TRBV5-1 with TRBJ1-6, with D tentatively TRBD1 (6 bases). Germline loops: CDR1 SGHRS, CDR2 YFSETQ. This CDR3 is 14 amino acids long. V lost 4 bases to trimming and J lost 8 bases, with 13 bases between them. The CDR3 here is CASSRDIGDSPLHF. The CDR3 DNA reads TGCGCCAGCAGCAGGGACATTGGGGATTCACCCCTCCACTTT.

The chain is built from TRBV11-1 and TRBJ2-3, with D maybe TRBD1 (5 bases). Per germline, CDR1 SGHAT and CDR2 FQDESV (reference sequence). V was clipped by 5 bases and J by 2 bases, with 17 bases between them. The CDR3 totals 16 residues. The CDR3 loop reads CASSPNWGRNTDTQYF. The CDR3, as DNA: TGTGCCAGCAGCCCCAACTGGGGCAGAAACACAGATACGCAGTATTTT.

The rearrangement joins TRBV9 to TRBJ2-5; TRBD1 agrees at 11 bases. Unmatched junction bases numbered 6, after V lost 0 bases and J lost 2 bases. The germline V gene has CDR1 SGDLS and CDR2 YYNGEE. The CDR3 runs to 17 residues. CDR3 coding DNA: TGTGCCAGCAGCGTAGCCCCCGGGACAGGGGGGCAAGAGACCCAGTACTTC. Translated: CASSVAPGTGGQETQYF. Full variable domain (outside the CDR3, taken from reference TRBV9 and TRBJ2-5): DSGVTQTPKHLITATGQRVTLRCSPRSGDLSVYWYQQSLDQGLQFLIQYYNGEERAKGNILERFSAQQFPDLHSELNLSSLELGDSALYFCASSVAPGTGGQETQYFGPGTRLLVL.

The V call is TRBV19, the J call TRBJ1-5, with 7 nucleotides matching TRBD1. Looked up from germline, CDR1 is LNHDA and CDR2 is SQIVND (reference sequence). The CDR3 length is 14 residues. J gave up 3 bases and V 5 bases, and 4 bases lay outside the gene matches. CDR3 residues: CASSATGVNQPQHF. In DNA form, the CDR3 reads TGTGCCAGTAGTGCTACAGGGGTCAATCAGCCCCAGCATTTT.

This rearrangement joins TRBV7-9 to TRBJ1-6; possibly TRBD1 for D (6 bases). The germline CDR1 and CDR2 sequences are SEHNR and FQNEAQ (reference sequence). This CDR3 has 17 residues. Between the trimmed V and J ends, which lost 4 bases and 1 base, there was a span of 14 bases. The CDR3 DNA sequence: TGTGCCAGCAGCTCGGGACAAAAGCTTTCCTATAATTCACCCCTCCACTTT. It is translated as CASSSGQKLSYNSPLHF.

The CDR3 DNA sequence: TGTGCCAGTAGTATACCGGGGACTGAAGCTTTCTTT. The encoded protein is CASSIPGTEAFF. The rearrangement joins TRBV19 to TRBJ1-1; no clear D. The CDR3 has 12 residues. The V gene lost 2 bases and the J gene lost 5 bases, with 6 bases spanning the gap. Germline V gene data show CDR1 as LNHDA and CDR2 as SQIVND (reference sequence). Full variable domain (missing parts from reference TRBV19 and TRBJ1-1): DGGITQSPKYLFRKEGQNVTLSCEQNLNHDAMYWYRQDPGQGLRLIYYSQIVNDFQKGDIAEGYSVSREKKESFPLTVTSAQKNPTAFYLCASSIPGTEAFFGQGTRLTVV.

This clone was found a few times. V is TRBV5-4 and J is TRBJ1-6; a possible D gene is TRBD1 (6 bases). The CDR3 is made up of 14 amino acids. Per germline, CDR1 SGHNT and CDR2 YYREEE (reference sequence). V lost 6 bases and J 7 bases, leaving 14 bases between the germline ends. The CDR3, as DNA: TGTGCCAGCACCAGCGGAGACAGGAATTCACCCCTCCACTTT. Its translation: CASTSGDRNSPLHF.

The rearrangement uses TRBV7-9 and TRBJ2-1, with TRBD2 matching over 7 bases. V shed 3 bases, J shed 6 bases, and the junction held 8 bases outside the gene matches. CDR3 length: 15 residues. The V gene's germline CDR1 is SEHNR and CDR2 FQNEAQ (reference sequence). CDR3 region: CASSLASGSANEQFF. CDR3 nucleotides: TGTGCCAGCAGCTTGGCTAGCGGATCGGCCAATGAGCAGTTCTTC.

V and J are TRBV7-8 and TRBJ2-1, with TRBD2 identical over 11 bases. The junction had 9 bases not matched to a gene; V was cut back by 8 bases and J by 9 bases. The CDR3 has 14 amino acids. CDR1 is SGHVS, CDR2 FQNEAQ, per germline. The CDR3 DNA reads as TGTGCCAGCGGAGCTAGCGGGGGGTCTGCTGAGCAGTTCTTC. This translates into CASGASGGSAEQFF.

The rearrangement uses TRBV4-3 and TRBJ2-1; 8 nucleotides line up with TRBD1. From germline, CDR1 is LGHNA and CDR2 YSLEER. The CDR3 covers 17 residues. The ends lost 1 base at V and 4 bases at J; junction bases unmatched: 9. CDR3 sequence (DNA): TGCGCCAGCAGCCAAGCTATTTCAGGGGGCATGTACAATGAGCAGTTCTTC. It translates to CASSQAISGGMYNEQFF.

The J gene is TRBJ2-1, the V gene TRBV6-5; 7 nucleotides line up with TRBD2. Trimming took 2 bases from V and 1 from J; bases not matched to a gene: 2. This CDR3 is 15 amino acids long. Germline V gene data show CDR1 as MNHEY and CDR2 as SVGAGI. CDR3 loop: CASSYERDSYNEQFF. The CDR3 DNA reads as TGTGCCAGCAGTTACGAGCGGGATTCCTACAATGAGCAGTTCTTC.

V is TRBV19 and J is TRBJ1-5; 10 nucleotides line up with TRBD1. Looked up from germline, CDR1 is LNHDA and CDR2 is SQIVND (reference sequence). With 5 bases clipped from V and 0 bases from J, the junction kept 4 bases outside the gene matches. This CDR3 comprises 16 residues. The CDR3, as DNA: TGTGCCAGTAGTGCGAGGGACAGGGGTAGCAATCAGCCCCAGCATTTT. It specifies CASSARDRGSNQPQHF.

This clone was detected only a few times. The V call is TRBV6-5, the J call TRBJ1-5, with a tentative D call TRBD1 (5 bases). The CDR3 contains 15 residues. Germline loops: CDR1 MNHEY, CDR2 SVGAGI. The V gene lost 5 bases and the J gene lost 1 base, with 12 bases spanning the gap. The CDR3 sequence: CASSPTDRSNQPQHF. In DNA, the CDR3 is TGTGCCAGCAGTCCGACAGATAGGAGCAATCAGCCCCAGCATTTT.

The V and J genes are TRBV6-5 and TRBJ2-7, with D possibly TRBD1 on 5 matching bases. V was cut by 0 bases and J by 3 bases, with 9 bases left in between. This CDR3 contains 14 residues. Germline V lookup: CDR1 MNHEY, CDR2 SVGAGI. The CDR3 DNA is TGTGCCAGCAGTTACTCGGGGCAGGGCTACGAGCAGTACTTC. This gives the protein CASSYSGQGYEQYF.

The V gene is TRBV7-9, the J gene TRBJ1-2; D is ambiguous. The V gene's germline CDR1 is SEHNR and CDR2 FQNEAQ (reference sequence). The CDR3 consists of 14 residues. Between the trimmed V and J ends, which lost 4 bases and 4 bases, there was a span of 13 bases. CDR3 nucleotides: TGTGCCAGCAGCTCCCAAAGCCTCGGCTATGGCTACACCTTC. The encoded protein is CASSSQSLGYGYTF.

The chain has TRBV27 and TRBJ1-5, with D possibly being TRBD1 (5 bases). The CDR3 contains 17 residues. The V gene's germline CDR1 is MNHEY and CDR2 SMNVEV (reference sequence). CDR3 nucleotides: TGTGTTTGGCTGGGGCCAGGGCCCTGGGGTAGCAATCAGCCCCAGCATTTT. Translating gives CVWLGPGPWGSNQPQHF.

The chain carries TRBV27 and TRBJ2-7; D might be TRBD1 (6 bases). V was shortened by 4 bases and J by 5 bases, with 15 bases between the two germline ends. The CDR3 is made up of 14 amino acids. CDR1 MNHEY and CDR2 SMNVEV come from the germline V gene (reference sequence). CDR3 sequence: CASSSPDWDNEQYF. In DNA form, the CDR3 reads TGTGCCAGCAGTTCCCCGGACTGGGACAACGAGCAGTACTTC.

This clone was counted once. The V and J genes are TRBV10-3 and TRBJ1-4, with TRBD1 identical over 8 bases. V gave up 1 base and J gave up 3 bases; unmatched junction bases: 1. The CDR3 is 15 residues long. Germline CDR1 is ENHRY and CDR2 is SYGVKD. The CDR3 here is CAISELGQANEKLFF. The CDR3 coding sequence is TGTGCCATCAGTGAGTTGGGACAGGCTAATGAAAAACTGTTTTTT.

The rearrangement joins TRBV7-2 to TRBJ1-2, with a tentative D call TRBD1 (5 bases). There are 15 residues in the CDR3. V was cut by 0 bases and J by 3 bases, with 11 bases left in between. Germline loops: CDR1 SGHTA, CDR2 FQGNSA. The CDR3 loop reads CASSLASAGYYGYTF. CDR3 coding DNA: TGTGCCAGCAGCTTAGCGTCGGCAGGGTACTATGGCTACACCTTC.

The chain combines TRBV7-9 with TRBJ1-4; no reliable D call. The CDR3 extends over 15 amino acids. Germline-derived CDR1 and CDR2 are SEHNR and FQNEAQ (reference sequence). V lost 2 bases to trimming and J lost 7 bases, with 14 bases between them. CDR3 in DNA: TGTGCCAGCAGCTTATGGCAGCGAGGTAGTGAAAAACTGTTTTTT. Amino acid sequence: CASSLWQRGSEKLFF.

This clone was detected once. The chain combines TRBV18 with TRBJ2-5, with 9 bases aligning to TRBD2. CDR1 is KGHSH, CDR2 LQKENI, per germline. The CDR3 is 17 residues long. The ends lost 6 bases at V and 4 bases at J; junction bases unmatched: 15. The CDR3 DNA follows: TGTGCCAGCTCCCTAGCGGGGCCGAATACTTTGTTAGAGACCCAGTACTTC. Amino acids: CASSLAGPNTLLETQYF.

The gene calls are TRBV11-1 and TRBJ2-5; D remains unclear. The V and J ends lost 1 base and 6 bases respectively, with 12 bases between them. The CDR3 has 14 residues. Germline-derived CDR1 and CDR2 are SGHAT and FQDESV (reference sequence). The CDR3 sequence: CASSLDPARKTQYF. The CDR3 DNA reads as TGTGCCAGCAGCTTAGATCCAGCGCGGAAGACCCAGTACTTC.

The gene calls are TRBV5-4 and TRBJ1-2; 8 bases match TRBD1. The CDR3 sequence is 16 residues long. The V and J ends lost 2 bases and 1 base, in that order; junction bases with no gene match: 7. CDR1 SGHNT and CDR2 YYREEE come from the germline V gene (reference sequence). CDR3 sequence reads: CASSFGMDRVNYGYTF. CDR3 nucleotide sequence: TGTGCCAGCAGCTTTGGAATGGACAGGGTTAACTATGGCTACACCTTC.